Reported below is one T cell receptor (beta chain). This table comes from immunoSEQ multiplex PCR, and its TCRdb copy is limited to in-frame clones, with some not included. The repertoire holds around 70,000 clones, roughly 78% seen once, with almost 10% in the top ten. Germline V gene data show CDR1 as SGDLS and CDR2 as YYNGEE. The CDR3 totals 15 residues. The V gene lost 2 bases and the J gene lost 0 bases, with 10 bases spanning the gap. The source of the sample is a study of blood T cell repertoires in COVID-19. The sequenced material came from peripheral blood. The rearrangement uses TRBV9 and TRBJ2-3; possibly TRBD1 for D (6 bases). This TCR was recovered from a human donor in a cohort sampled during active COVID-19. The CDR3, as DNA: TGTGCCAGCAGCGTCAGGGGAGCTAGCACAGATACGCAGTATTTT. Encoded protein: CASSVRGASTDTQYF. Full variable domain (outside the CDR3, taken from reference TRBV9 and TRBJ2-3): DSGVTQTPKHLITATGQRVTLRCSPRSGDLSVYWYQQSLDQGLQFLIQYYNGEERAKGNILERFSAQQFPDLHSELNLSSLELGDSALYFCASSVRGASTDTQYFGPGTRLTVL.